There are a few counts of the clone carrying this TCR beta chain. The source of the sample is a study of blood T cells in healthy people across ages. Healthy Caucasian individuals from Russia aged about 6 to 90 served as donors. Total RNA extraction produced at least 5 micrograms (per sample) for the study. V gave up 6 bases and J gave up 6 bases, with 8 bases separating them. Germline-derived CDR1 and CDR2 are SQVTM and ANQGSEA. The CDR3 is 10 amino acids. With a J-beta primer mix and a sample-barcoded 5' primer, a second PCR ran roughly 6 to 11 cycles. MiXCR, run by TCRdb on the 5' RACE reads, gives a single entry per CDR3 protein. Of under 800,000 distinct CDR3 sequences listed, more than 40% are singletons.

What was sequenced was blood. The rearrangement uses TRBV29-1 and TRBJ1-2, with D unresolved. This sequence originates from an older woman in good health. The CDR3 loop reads CSVGTDGYTF. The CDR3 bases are TGCAGCGTCGGAACCGATGGCTACACCTTC.